These 31 T cell receptor beta chains were all obtained from the same sample, sequenced in a study of response to subunit inactivated influenza vaccine. TCRdb reprocessed the RT-PCR reads with MiXCR, giving one entry per CDR3 protein. Of a few hundred thousand distinct CDR3 sequences in the sample, about 14% were seen once. Sequencing used PBMCs from blood, obtained roughly 12 days after vaccination. The origin of the receptors is a man between 50 and 59 years old who received an inactivated influenza vaccine.

Only a few counts were recorded for this clonotype. This sequence joins TRBV30 and TRBJ2-1; TRBD2 matches 8 bases. This CDR3 has 15 residues. CDR1 is GTSNPN and CDR2 is SVGIG in the germline V gene (reference sequence). Trimming took 2 bases from V and 8 from J; bases not matched to a gene: 11. CDR3 amino acids: CAWSNAGGRIDEQFF. CDR3 DNA sequence: TGTGCCTGGAGTAACGCGGGAGGTCGAATAGATGAGCAGTTCTTC.

The rearrangement uses TRBV11-2 and TRBJ2-5, with 8 bases lining up with TRBD2. The V and J ends lost 0 bases and 4 bases, in that order; junction bases with no gene match: 4. Looked up from germline, CDR1 is SGHAT and CDR2 is FQNNGV. This CDR3 contains 15 residues. The CDR3 here is CASSLDQRERETQYF. CDR3 nucleotide sequence: TGTGCCAGCAGCTTAGATCAGCGGGAGAGAGAGACCCAGTACTTC.

This clonotype came up a few times. This chain uses TRBV10-3 with TRBJ2-3; D gene uncertain. The germline V gene has CDR1 ENHRY and CDR2 SYGVKD. V was cut by 7 bases and J by 4 bases, with 12 bases left in between. This CDR3 is built from 13 residues. The CDR3 sequence is CAIKATYADTQYF. The CDR3 DNA reads TGTGCCATCAAGGCAACGTACGCAGATACGCAGTATTTT.

This clonotype has just a few counts. This rearrangement joins TRBV27 to TRBJ2-7; 8 nucleotides line up with TRBD2. J lost 2 bases, V lost 10 bases, and 7 bases had no gene match. The germline CDR1 and CDR2 sequences are MNHEY and SMNVEV (reference sequence). This CDR3 has 13 residues. The CDR3 DNA reads as TGTGCCACCCGCGTTAGCGGGACCTACGAGCAGTACTTC. Protein sequence: CATRVSGTYEQYF.

This clonotype turned up a few times. V gene TRBV3-1 combines with J gene TRBJ2-6; maybe TRBD2 (5 bases). This CDR3 is built from 14 residues. Trimming removed 3 bases at V and 3 bases at J, with 6 bases between. CDR1 LGHDT and CDR2 YNNKEL come from the germline V gene (reference sequence). Here the CDR3 DNA reads TGTGCCAGCAGCCAGAGGGATGGGGCCAACGTCCTGACTTTC. This gives the protein CASSQRDGANVLTF.

This clonotype occurred a few times. The chain employs TRBV4-1 and TRBJ2-3; D not resolved. CDR3 length equals 15 residues. In germline, CDR1 is MGHRA, CDR2 YSYEKL. V shed 3 bases and J shed 0 bases, with 10 bases lying between them. The CDR3 protein is CASSQSSTSTDTQYF. The DNA for the CDR3 is TGCGCCAGCAGCCAGAGCTCTACAAGCACAGATACGCAGTATTTT.

This clonotype was seen ten or more times. The V gene is TRBV12-3 or TRBV12-4, the J gene TRBJ1-5; D ambiguous. V was trimmed by 6 bases and J by 3 bases, leaving 12 bases between them. The CDR3 contains 14 residues. CDR3: CASSFMGSNQPQHF. The CDR3 nucleotides are TGTGCCAGCAGCTTCATGGGATCCAATCAGCCCCAGCATTTT.

This clonotype was observed a handful of times. The rearrangement joins TRBV5-1 to TRBJ2-7, with 10 bases identical to TRBD2. Trimming at V came to 4 bases and at J to 0 bases, leaving 4 bases not matched to a gene. The CDR3 consists of 15 residues. Germline lookup yields CDR1 SGHRS and CDR2 YFSETQ. In nucleotides, the CDR3 is TGCGCCAGCAGCCTAACTAGCGGGAACTCCTACGAGCAGTACTTC. Protein: CASSLTSGNSYEQYF.

This clonotype was detected a few times. The chain carries TRBV6-2 or TRBV6-3 and TRBJ2-5, with D possibly being TRBD2 (5 bases). V gave up 6 bases and J gave up 5 bases, with 16 bases separating them. The CDR3 is 14 amino acids. Germline V gene data show CDR1 as MNHEY and CDR2 as SVGEGT. CDR3: CASSPSGAYETQYF. CDR3 DNA sequence: TGTGCCAGCAGCCCAAGCGGAGCTTACGAGACCCAGTACTTC.

This clonotype was detected ten times or more. The genes are TRBV7-2 and TRBJ2-1; maybe TRBD1 (5 bases). Germline values: CDR1 SGHTA, CDR2 FQGNSA. Trimming removed 5 bases at V and 5 bases at J, with 13 bases between. This CDR3 is built from 14 residues. CDR3 amino acids: CASSLSRQNNEQFF. In DNA form, the CDR3 reads TGTGCCAGCAGCCTTTCCCGACAGAACAATGAGCAGTTCTTC.

A few counts support this clonotype. The chain is built from TRBV5-1 and TRBJ2-5; a weak D match, TRBD1 (5 bases). Germline V gene sequence: CDR1 SGHRS, CDR2 YFSETQ. The length of the CDR3 is 16 residues. Between the trimmed V and J ends, which lost 2 bases and 3 bases, there was a span of 17 bases. CDR3 protein: CASSFLDGQAKETQYF. In nucleotides, the CDR3 is TGCGCCAGCAGCTTCCTCGATGGACAAGCAAAAGAGACCCAGTACTTC.

This clonotype was detected a few times. The chain links TRBV7-9 to TRBJ2-2; possibly TRBD1 for D (5 bases). The germline CDR1 and CDR2 sequences are SEHNR and FQNEAQ (reference sequence). Trimming pared 2 bases from V and 3 bases from J, leaving 13 bases between. This CDR3 comprises 16 residues. This CDR3 is CASSLRPRVDTGELFF. The CDR3 DNA sequence: TGTGCCAGCAGCTTAAGACCCAGGGTGGACACCGGGGAGCTGTTTTTT.

The rearrangement joins TRBV7-9 to TRBJ2-7; D ambiguous. V was shortened by 5 bases and J by 7 bases, with 9 bases between the two germline ends. Germline CDR1 SEHNR, CDR2 FQNEAQ (reference sequence). The CDR3 totals 11 residues. The CDR3 region is CASSRDGEQYF. The DNA for the CDR3 is TGTGCCAGCAGCCGTGATGGAGAGCAGTACTTC.

This clonotype has a handful of counts. V and J are TRBV20-1 and TRBJ2-3; D gene unclear. The V gene lost 6 bases and the J gene lost 2 bases, with 9 bases spanning the gap. The CDR3 extends over 12 amino acids. Germline CDR1 and CDR2: DFQATT and SNEGSKA (reference sequence). CDR3 sequence (DNA): TGCAGTGCCTTGGAAAACACAGATACGCAGTATTTT. It encodes CSALENTDTQYF.

This clonotype was detected only a few times. Written as DNA, the CDR3 is TGTGCCAGCAGCGAGACCTTAGGGGATACGCAGTATTTT. Protein sequence: CASSETLGDTQYF. The V call is TRBV3-1, the J call TRBJ2-3; D remains unclear. The V gene lost 5 bases and the J gene lost 6 bases, with 12 bases spanning the gap. This CDR3 comprises 13 residues. Germline V lookup: CDR1 LGHDT, CDR2 YNNKEL (reference sequence).

This clonotype turned up a few times. The rearrangement links TRBV24-1 to TRBJ2-1; 7 positions match TRBD1. The ends lost 4 bases at V and 2 bases at J; junction bases unmatched: 13. There are 18 residues in the CDR3. From germline, CDR1 is KGHDR and CDR2 SFDVKD. In nucleotides, the CDR3 is TGTGCCACCAGTGAAACAGGGGTGAGGGGGAGTGCCTACAATGAGCAGTTCTTC. Residues: CATSETGVRGSAYNEQFF.

This clonotype was observed a few times. This rearrangement joins TRBV20-1 to TRBJ2-2; TRBD2 matches 8 bases. Germline values: CDR1 DFQATT, CDR2 SNEGSKA (reference sequence). The CDR3 has 15 amino acids. Trimming removed 3 bases from V and 4 bases from J; junction bases left unmatched: 7. The CDR3 nucleotides are TGCAGTGCTAGGTCCAGCGGGGGCCTCACCGGGGAGCTGTTTTTT. Protein: CSARSSGGLTGELFF.

The chain joins TRBV29-1 to TRBJ1-2; 7 bases fit TRBD1. In germline, CDR1 is SQVTM, CDR2 ANQGSEA. The length of the CDR3 is 13 residues. The V and J ends lost 6 bases and 4 bases, in that order; junction bases with no gene match: 8. This chain's CDR3 is CSVPGQTIYGYTF. CDR3 bases: TGCAGCGTCCCGGGACAGACCATCTATGGCTACACCTTC.

This clonotype was recorded many times. This chain connects TRBV20-1 to TRBJ2-1; 7 bases are a match to TRBD2. After removal of 0 bases from V and 2 bases from J, the junction contained 10 bases not matched to a gene. The germline CDR1 and CDR2 sequences are DFQATT and SNEGSKA (reference sequence). There are 17 residues in the CDR3. CDR3 sequence reads: CSARDYRASGPYNEQFF. The CDR3 DNA follows: TGCAGTGCTAGAGATTATAGGGCTAGCGGACCCTACAATGAGCAGTTCTTC.

The rearrangement joins TRBV7-2 to TRBJ2-1; D not certain. Germline V lookup: CDR1 SGHTA, CDR2 FQGNSA. The CDR3 is 12 amino acids. With 6 bases removed from V and 7 bases from J, the gap between germline ends came to 10 bases. The CDR3 sequence: CASSSRRNEQFF. CDR3 DNA: TGTGCCAGCAGTTCGCGGCGGAATGAGCAGTTCTTC.

V and J are TRBV4-3 and TRBJ2-1; 8 bases fit TRBD2. This CDR3 comprises 18 residues. With 2 bases clipped from V and 0 bases from J, the junction kept 9 bases outside the gene matches. CDR1 and CDR2 (germline): LGHNA, YSLEER. The chain's CDR3 is CASSQRRSGGSSYNEQFF. CDR3 nucleotide sequence: TGCGCCAGCAGCCAAAGGAGGAGCGGGGGATCCTCCTACAATGAGCAGTTCTTC.

This chain joins TRBV6-4 and TRBJ2-3; D unclear. Deletions cut 3 bases from V and 0 bases from J, with 16 bases between. The CDR3 loop spans 17 amino acids. Germline CDR1 and CDR2: MRHNA and SNTAGT. The CDR3 DNA reads as TGTGCCAGCAGTGATCCTTATCGCCAGCTAAGCACAGATACGCAGTATTTT. Protein product: CASSDPYRQLSTDTQYF.

The chain employs TRBV5-1 and TRBJ2-1, with no clear D. The germline CDR1 and CDR2 sequences are SGHRS and YFSETQ. V was cut by 2 bases and J by 0 bases, with 9 bases left in between. CDR3 length equals 15 residues. For the CDR3, the DNA is TGCGCCAGCAGCTTTCAAGGGAACTCCTACAATGAGCAGTTCTTC. The encoded protein is CASSFQGNSYNEQFF.

The V and J genes are TRBV12-3 or TRBV12-4 and TRBJ2-5, with D perhaps TRBD1 (7 bases). V shed 5 bases and J shed 2 bases, with 12 bases lying between them. This CDR3 has 14 residues. The CDR3 sequence is CASSRRGEQETQYF. The CDR3 DNA reads as TGTGCCAGCAGTCGCAGGGGGGAACAAGAGACCCAGTACTTC.

The chain uses TRBV18 and TRBJ2-1; no clear D. The CDR3 extends over 12 amino acids. V lost 3 bases and J lost 15, with 15 bases in between. Per germline, CDR1 KGHSH and CDR2 LQKENI. DNA for the CDR3: TGTGCCAGCTCACCTGACCTTCTGCCGCCGTTCTTC. It is translated as CASSPDLLPPFF. Full variable domain (rest looked up from reference TRBV18 and TRBJ2-1): NAGVMQNPRHLVRRRGQEARLRCSPMKGHSHVYWYRQLPEEGLKFMVYLQKENIIDESGMPKERFSAEFPKEGPSILRIQQVVRGDSAAYFCASSPDLLPPFFGPGTRLTVL.

This clonotype was picked up a small number of times. The chain employs TRBV5-1 and TRBJ1-6, with unresolved D. Germline assignment: CDR1 SGHRS and CDR2 YFSETQ. Trimming shortened V by 3 bases and J by 5 bases, and 6 bases separated the two germline ends. CDR3 length equals 13 residues. The chain's CDR3 is CASSSDNNSPLHF. The CDR3 region has the DNA TGCGCCAGCAGCTCTGATAATAATTCACCCCTCCACTTT. Using reference TRBV5-1 and TRBJ1-6 for the parts outside the CDR3, the full variable domain is KAGVTQTPRYLIKTRGQQVTLSCSPISGHRSVSWYQQTPGQGLQFLFEYFSETQRNKGNFPGRFSGRQFSNSRSEMNVSTLELGDSALYLCASSSDNNSPLHFGNGTRLTVT.

At least ten counts were recorded for this clonotype. The V gene is TRBV20-1, the J gene TRBJ2-7; D remains unclear. From germline, CDR1 is DFQATT and CDR2 SNEGSKA (reference sequence). The CDR3 has 14 amino acids. V dropped 6 bases and J dropped 0 bases, with 15 bases sitting between them. The CDR3 sequence: CSAPRTTASYEQYF. The CDR3 DNA reads as TGCAGTGCCCCCAGGACCACCGCCTCCTACGAGCAGTACTTC.

This clonotype has only a few counts. The CDR3 DNA reads as TGTGCCAGCAGCTTAGAGGGGACAGGCGTAAGGACCCAGTACTTC. Protein product: CASSLEGTGVRTQYF. This chain joins TRBV7-2 and TRBJ2-5; 8 nucleotides match TRBD1. CDR3 length: 15 amino acids. The J segment lost 7 bases and the V segment lost 1 base, leaving 8 bases of the junction unmatched. CDR1 is SGHTA and CDR2 is FQGNSA in the germline V gene. Variable domain in full (rest from reference TRBV7-2 and TRBJ2-5): GAGVSQSPSNKVTEKGKDVELRCDPISGHTALYWYRQSLGQGLEFLIYFQGNSAPDKSGLPSDRFSAERTGGSVSTLTIQRTQQEDSAVYLCASSLEGTGVRTQYFGPGTRLLVL.

This clonotype was seen only a few times. The chain is built from TRBV12-3 or TRBV12-4 and TRBJ2-3; 8 positions match TRBD1. The CDR3 loop spans 13 amino acids. V shed 5 bases and J 4 bases; nucleotides not matched to a gene: 2. CDR3 in amino acids: CASSQTGADTQYF. The CDR3 nucleotides are TGTGCCAGCAGTCAGACAGGGGCAGATACGCAGTATTTT.

J is TRBJ1-6 and V is TRBV5-1; D gene uncertain. Trimming removed 4 bases from V and 8 bases from J, with 16 bases in between. Germline lookup yields CDR1 SGHRS and CDR2 YFSETQ. The CDR3 extends over 15 amino acids. The chain's CDR3 is CASSLRPSRDSPLHF. CDR3 DNA: TGCGCCAGCAGCCTAAGACCCTCTAGGGATTCACCCCTCCACTTT.

This clonotype appeared many times. V usage is TRBV20-1 and J usage is TRBJ2-3, with 7 bases matching TRBD1. With V trimmed by 6 bases and J by 1 base, 7 bases remained unmatched. The CDR3 is 14 amino acids. Germline CDR1 and CDR2: DFQATT and SNEGSKA (reference sequence). The CDR3 sequence is CSARRQGGTDTQYF. The CDR3 nucleotides read TGCAGTGCAAGAAGACAGGGAGGCACAGATACGCAGTATTTT.